This T cell receptor beta chain came from a study of multiple sclerosis patients with progressive multifocal leukoencephalopathy (dated by TCRdb to between 2019 and 2020). About the investigation overall: Controls were about five natalizumab-treated MS patients who did not develop PML, sampled longitudinally. Peripheral T and B cells were examined in MS patients who developed PML (4 under natalizumab, 1 after alemtuzumab) and in treated patients who did not develop PML. From before therapy, through 6 and 12 months, up to PML onset, two natalizumab-treated patients who later developed PML were tracked longitudinally. The study aimed to detect JC virus-specific or public T-cell expansions arising at the time of PML onset.

What the research found in general, with its limitations: TRB clones with frequency above 0.5% were observed only in PML patients, but the clones expanded at PML onset were found to be already present before and during natalizumab therapy. Lower normalized Shannon entropy suggested less diverse TRB repertoires in most PML patients, whereas the natalizumab-treated controls showed values near 1. Analysis was limited to peripheral blood, even though cerebrospinal fluid or brain lymphocytes might be more informative for natalizumab-associated PML. Because the cohort was small and descriptive, it remained unclear whether the findings reflect JC virus infection or general immunocompromise. When PML developed, no shared TRBV or TRBJ gene usage and no preferred TRBV-TRBJ pairings were found.

The sample's time point label, in plain terms: before natalizumab initiation. Interferon beta had previously been received by all listed patients, and all PML patients were female. Before the first natalizumab infusion, T0 blood samples were collected. Isolation of peripheral blood mononuclear cells was performed by Ficoll-Hypaque density gradient centrifugation. Using the immunoSEQ two-step multiplex PCR at survey-level depth, TRB CDR3 regions were amplified from genomic DNA. Synthetic inline TR CDR3 controls covering all V-J pairings were spiked into each PCR so that template counts could be estimated and amplification bias removed. Reads went through processing to reduce amplification and sequencing bias, and quantification was done against synthetic TR CDR3 analogs. On the authors' methods: In ImmunoSEQ Analyzer, raw data were processed so that out-of-frame sequences and CDR3s with stop codons were removed, with gene names following IMGT nomenclature. Normalized Shannon entropy, defined as 1 minus Pielou's evenness, served as the summary measure of repertoire diversity. TRB sequences were treated as identical only when sharing V gene, J gene and CDR3. Public PML clonotypes were CDR3s found in two or more PML-onset samples but not found earlier, in controls, or in public databases. Position-by-position CDR3 amino acid composition was analyzed in Skylign with the observed count method. TCRdb took over this immuneACCESS table, retaining in-frame rearrangements with V and J assigned. Such tables are incomplete; in checked studies, under half of the missing clones stem from an unresolved V gene, and the remainder is unexplained. That table furnishes V, J and clone size, whereas the DNA furnished D and trimming. This sample comprises more than 30,000 clones, around 91% of them detected only once. About 1.5% of the sample is taken by the ten largest.

The trim is 1 base for V and 4 bases for J, with a gap of 10 bases between the germline ends. From cysteine to phenylalanine, the CDR3 is 14 amino acids long. CDR3 DNA only is kept here, 42 bases in frame from base 1. In the germline V gene (reference sequence), CDR1 corresponds to SEHNR and CDR2 to FQNEAQ. Comment on this clone: This receptor's antigen is unknown. Base quality data are lacking; no much larger clone is found one base away.

Source material: PBMCs. The V and J genes are TRBV7-9 and TRBJ1-1; no D gene can be assigned with confidence. The TCR originated in a human donor with multiple sclerosis. The DNA reads as follows: TGTGCCAGCAGCTTAGGTGGGAAGGGCACTGAAGCTTTCTTT. It codes for CASSLGGKGTEAFF.